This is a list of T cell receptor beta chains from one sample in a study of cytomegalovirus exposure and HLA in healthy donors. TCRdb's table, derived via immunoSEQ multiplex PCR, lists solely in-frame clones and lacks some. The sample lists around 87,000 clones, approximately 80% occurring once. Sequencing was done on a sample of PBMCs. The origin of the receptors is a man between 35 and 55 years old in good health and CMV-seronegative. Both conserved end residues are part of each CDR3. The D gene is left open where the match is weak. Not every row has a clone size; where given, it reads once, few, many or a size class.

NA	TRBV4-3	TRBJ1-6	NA	TGCGCCAGCAGCCAAGGGACAGATATTTATAATTCACCCCTCCACTTT	CASSQGTDIYNSPLHF
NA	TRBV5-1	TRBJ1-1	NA	TGCGCCAGCAGCCGAAGGGACTTACTGAACACTGAAGCTTTCTTT	CASSRRDLLNTEAFF
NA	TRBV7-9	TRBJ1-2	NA	TGTGCCAGCAGCTTAGAAGACAGAGTTTATGGCTACACCTTC	CASSLEDRVYGYTF
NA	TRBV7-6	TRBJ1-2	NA	TGTGCCAGCAGCCAAGACAAGAGCTATGGCTACACCTTC	CASSQDKSYGYTF
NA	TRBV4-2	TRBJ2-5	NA	TGTGCCAGCAGCTCGCGCGGGGACATCTCAGGGGGACAAGAGACCCAGTACTTC	CASSSRGDISGGQETQYF
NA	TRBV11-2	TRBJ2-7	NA	TGTGCCAGCAGCTTAGGGGCTTACGAGCAGTACTTC	CASSLGAYEQYF
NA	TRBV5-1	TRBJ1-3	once	TGCGCCAGCAGCTTGGCAGGGCTTGGAAACACCATATATTTT	CASSLAGLGNTIYF
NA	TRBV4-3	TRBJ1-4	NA	TGCGCCAGCAGCCAAGATAACCAGGGTACGACTAATGAAAAACTGTTTTTT	CASSQDNQGTTNEKLFF
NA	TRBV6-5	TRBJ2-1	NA	TGTGCCAGCAGTTACTCTGCGGGGATCGAGCAGTTCTTC	CASSYSAGIEQFF
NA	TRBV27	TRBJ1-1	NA	TGTGCCAGCAGTTTACAGGGCGTGACTGAAGCTTTCTTT	CASSLQGVTEAFF
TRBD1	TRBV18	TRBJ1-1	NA	TGTGCCAGCTCATCCGTGGACAGGGGTACTGAAGCTTTCTTT	CASSSVDRGTEAFF
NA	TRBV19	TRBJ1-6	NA	TGTGCCAGTAGTGAACGCTCCTACTCACCCCTCCACTTT	CASSERSYSPLHF
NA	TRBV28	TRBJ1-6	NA	TGTGCCACACAGGGCCCGAATTCACCCCTCCACTTT	CATQGPNSPLHF
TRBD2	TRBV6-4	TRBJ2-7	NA	TGTGCCAGCAGTGACTCGGTAGTGCGGGGGGGCCGTTGGGGTGGCGAGCAGTACTTC	CASSDSVVRGGRWGGEQYF
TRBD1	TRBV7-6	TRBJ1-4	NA	TGTGCCAGCACCTTAGGTGGCGAAGGGGGCGTAAAGGAAAAACTGTTTTTT	CASTLGGEGGVKEKLFF
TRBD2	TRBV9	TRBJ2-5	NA	TGTGCCAGCAGCGTAGATTTCCGCGGGGGTCAAGAGACCCAGTACTTC	CASSVDFRGGQETQYF
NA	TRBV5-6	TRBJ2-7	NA	TGTGCCAGCAGCTTGAGGAGGGGGCGTCCCCTTAAGCAGTACTTC	CASSLRRGRPLKQYF
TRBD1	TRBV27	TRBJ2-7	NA	TGTGCCAGCAGCGTCGGGACAGGGGGCTACGAGCAGTACTTC	CASSVGTGGYEQYF
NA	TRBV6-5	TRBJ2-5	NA	TGTGCCAGCAGTTACTCGGTTCCAGGGGAGACCCAGTACTTC	CASSYSVPGETQYF
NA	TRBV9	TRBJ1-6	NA	TGTGCCAGCAGCGGGGAGGATTTAGATGGGGCCCTCCACTTT	CASSGEDLDGALHF
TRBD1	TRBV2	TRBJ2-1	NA	TGTGCCAGCAGCTGGGACAGGGCTACCAATGAGCAGTTCTTC	CASSWDRATNEQFF
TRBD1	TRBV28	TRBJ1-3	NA	TGTGCCAGCAGTTTGGGGACAGGGTGGAAAAACACCATATATTTT	CASSLGTGWKNTIYF
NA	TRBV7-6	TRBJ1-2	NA	TGTGCCAGCAGCGTGACGCAGGGAAGTAACTATGGCTACACCTTC	CASSVTQGSNYGYTF